This T cell receptor (beta chain) was profiled in a study of cytomegalovirus exposure and HLA in healthy donors. About the study: Earlier, roughly 120 million unique TCR beta sequences were recovered from about 179 million T cells by an analysis.

This clone has more than one count but fewer than ten. What it binds is not known. PCR employed 60 Vbeta and 13 Jbeta primers. As handled by the study authors: Later reanalysis found roughly 80 million unique TCR beta chains, 10 million to 14 million of them shared. The data were produced by immunoSEQ multiplex PCR, yet TCRdb's version contains in-frame clones alone and is incomplete. The V and J calls and clone size were taken over from that table, and D and trimming were inferred from the DNA. The sample consists of approximately 150,000 clones, approximately 80% of them appearing once. Study observations and caveats: Per a prior analysis, the majority of TCR beta V segments were productive roughly 87% or roughly 30% of the time. Later findings reportedly placed an Asian-associated ancestry cluster below the roughly 660-donor mean for N-insertions.

The germline V gene has CDR1 SGHAT and CDR2 FQNNGV. V dropped 2 bases and J dropped 2 bases, with 13 bases sitting between them. The CDR3 spans 15 residues. Sequenced sample: PBMCs. The sequence was collected from a woman under 30 in good health and CMV-seropositive. The chain has TRBV11-2 and TRBJ2-7, with a weak D call TRBD1 (5 bases). In DNA, the CDR3 is TGTGCCAGCAGCTTAACCGGACAACCGACCTACGAGCAGTACTTC. Translating it yields CASSLTGQPTYEQYF.